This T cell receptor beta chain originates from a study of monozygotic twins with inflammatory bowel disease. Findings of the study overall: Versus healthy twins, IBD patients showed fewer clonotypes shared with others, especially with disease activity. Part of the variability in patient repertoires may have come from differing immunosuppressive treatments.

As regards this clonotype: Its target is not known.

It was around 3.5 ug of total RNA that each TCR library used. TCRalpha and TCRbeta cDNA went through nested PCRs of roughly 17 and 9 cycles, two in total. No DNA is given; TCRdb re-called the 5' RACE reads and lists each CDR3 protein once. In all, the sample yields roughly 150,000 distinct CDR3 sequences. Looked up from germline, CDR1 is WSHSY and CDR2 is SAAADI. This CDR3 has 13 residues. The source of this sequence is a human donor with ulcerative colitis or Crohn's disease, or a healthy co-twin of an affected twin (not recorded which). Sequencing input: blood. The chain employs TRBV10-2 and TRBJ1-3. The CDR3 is CASGDTGGNTIYF.